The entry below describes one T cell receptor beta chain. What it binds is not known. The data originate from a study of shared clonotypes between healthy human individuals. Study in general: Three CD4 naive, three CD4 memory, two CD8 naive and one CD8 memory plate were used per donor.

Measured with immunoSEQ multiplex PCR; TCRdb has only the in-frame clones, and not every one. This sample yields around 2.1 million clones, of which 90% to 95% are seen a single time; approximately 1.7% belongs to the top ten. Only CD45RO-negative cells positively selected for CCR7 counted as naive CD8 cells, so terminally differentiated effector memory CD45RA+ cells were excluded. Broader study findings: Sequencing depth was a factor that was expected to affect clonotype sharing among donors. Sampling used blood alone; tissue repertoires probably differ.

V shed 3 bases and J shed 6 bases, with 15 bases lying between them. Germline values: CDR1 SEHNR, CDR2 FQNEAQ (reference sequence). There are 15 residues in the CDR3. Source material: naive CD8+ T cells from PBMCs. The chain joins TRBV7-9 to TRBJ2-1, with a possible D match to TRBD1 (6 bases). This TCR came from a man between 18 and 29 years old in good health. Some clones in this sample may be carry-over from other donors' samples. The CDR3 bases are TGTGCCAGCAGCTTTCTCCAGGGGATTTTCAATGAGCAGTTCTTC. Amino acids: CASSFLQGIFNEQFF.